Given below is one TCR beta chain in context. Its specificity is unknown. The CDR3 is made up of 16 amino acids. V was trimmed by 6 bases and J by 0 bases, leaving 15 bases between them. Germline V gives CDR1 SNHLY, CDR2 FYNNEI. This sample was included in a study of cytomegalovirus exposure and HLA in healthy donors. It was with 60 Vbeta and 13 Jbeta primers that the PCR ran. The authors' processing: A later analysis tallied about 80 million unique TCR beta chains, about 12 million of them shared. Produced via immunoSEQ multiplex PCR; TCRdb's table is partial and in-frame only. The V and J calls and clone size were taken over from that table, and D and trimming were inferred from the DNA. This sample yields approximately 77,000 clones, of which roughly 76% are seen a single time; 7% to 8.5% belongs to the top ten. General study findings and limits: A previous analysis found most TCR beta V segments productive roughly 87% or roughly 30% of the time. Researchers had no immune exposure information except CMV serostatus available. The classifier reportedly diagnosed cytomegalovirus status with high sensitivity and specificity.

Sequences were obtained from PBMCs. The source is a woman aged 40 to 49 in good health and CMV-seronegative. The gene calls are TRBV2 and TRBJ2-1, with a tentative D call TRBD2 (5 bases). CDR3 residues: CASSGRVAGSYNEQFF. The CDR3 DNA reads TGTGCCAGCAGCGGCCGAGTGGCGGGCTCCTACAATGAGCAGTTCTTC.